The present T cell receptor beta chain was sequenced within a study of T cell responses to AZD1222 COVID-19 vaccine. Study outcomes and limitations: With two AZD1222 doses given, Spike-specific TCR breadth and depth both rose.

Germline CDR1 reads MGHRA; CDR2 reads YSYEKL. J was trimmed by 6 bases and V by 1 base; bases with no gene match: 5. The CDR3 contains 16 residues. A remark on this clone: Its specificity is not known.

Method: immunoSEQ multiplex PCR; TCRdb's copy keeps in-frame clones and lacks some. The sample has around 190,000 clones, around 92% seen once; the top ten hold 1% to 1.5%. The source of this sequence is an adult in good health. The sample was peripheral blood, taken on day 0 of AZD1222 vaccination. V is TRBV4-1 and J is TRBJ2-1, with TRBD1 matching 11 bases. CDR3 amino acids: CASSQARTGGLNEQFF. The CDR3 DNA is TGCGCCAGCAGCCAAGCTCGGACAGGGGGCCTCAATGAGCAGTTCTTC.